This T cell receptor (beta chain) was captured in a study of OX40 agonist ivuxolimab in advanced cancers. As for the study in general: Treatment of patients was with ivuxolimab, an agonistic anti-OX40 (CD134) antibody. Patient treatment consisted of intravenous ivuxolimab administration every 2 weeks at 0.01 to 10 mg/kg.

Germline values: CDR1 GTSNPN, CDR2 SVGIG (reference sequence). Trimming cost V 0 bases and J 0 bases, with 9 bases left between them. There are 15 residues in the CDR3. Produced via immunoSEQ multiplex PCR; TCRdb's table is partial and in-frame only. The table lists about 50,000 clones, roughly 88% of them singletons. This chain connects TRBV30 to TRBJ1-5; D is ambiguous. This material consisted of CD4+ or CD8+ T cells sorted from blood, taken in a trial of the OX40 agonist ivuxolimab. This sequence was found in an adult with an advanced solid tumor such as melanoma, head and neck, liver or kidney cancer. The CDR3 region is CAWSVGLNSNQPQHF. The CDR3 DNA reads TGTGCCTGGAGTGTCGGACTGAATAGCAATCAGCCCCAGCATTTT.